The clone carrying this T cell receptor beta chain was detected ten times or more. TCRdb re-analysed the 5' RACE reads in MiXCR, keeping a single row per CDR3 protein. The table lists fewer than 350,000 distinct CDR3 sequences, around 3.6% of them singletons. The data belong to a study of T cells after yellow fever vaccination. CDR3 length equals 12 residues. V lost 7 bases, J lost 12 bases, and 13 bases lay in between. Germline lookup yields CDR1 SEHNR and CDR2 FQNEAQ (reference sequence). The sample here was PBMCs, taken on the day of the yellow fever booster vaccination. This TCR was recovered from a man aged 18 to 29 who received the YFV17D yellow fever vaccine. The chain recombines TRBV7-9 with TRBJ1-6; TRBD1 is a possible D gene (6 bases). The CDR3, as DNA: TGTGCCAGCACCGTAAACAGGGAACCCCTCCACTTT. This translates into CASTVNREPLHF.